This TCR beta chain was captured in a study of blood T cell repertoires in COVID-19. The overall study: Acute-phase and convalescent COVID-19 samples originated in the United States, Italy and Spain. PBMCs, B-cell-depleted T cells, or T cells provided the cDNA or gDNA that made up the material.

CDR3 length: 13 residues. The ends were cut back, 4 bases at V and 5 bases at J, with 14 bases in the middle. The germline CDR1 and CDR2 sequences are GTSNPN and SVGIG (reference sequence). In the original workflow: Amplification of reference gene primers was used by the study to estimate nucleated cell counts. Repertoires were generated with immunoSEQ multiplex PCR, while TCRdb's copy carries only in-frame clones and drops some. V, J and clone size are those of that table, while D and trimming were read from the DNA. The sample holds around 230,000 clones, 87% seen once. This rearrangement joins TRBV30 to TRBJ1-2, with TRBD1 as a possible D gene (5 bases). The receptor was derived from a man between 60 and 70 years old who had recovered from COVID-19. The sequenced material came from peripheral blood. The CDR3 here is CAWTQGFSYGYTF. CDR3 sequence (DNA): TGTGCCTGGACTCAGGGATTCTCGTATGGCTACACCTTC. The full variable domain, completed using reference TRBV30 and TRBJ1-2, is SQTIHQWPATLVQPVGSPLSLECTVEGTSNPNLYWYRQAAGRGLQLLFYSVGIGQISSEVPQNLSASRPQDRQFILSSKKLLLSDSGFYLCAWTQGFSYGYTFGSGTRLTVV.